This TCR beta chain is drawn from a study of T cells after yellow fever vaccination. General study findings and limits: Overlap between CD4 and CD8 compartments was detected for a small share of clonotypes.

J gave up 3 bases and V 2 bases, and 6 bases lay outside the gene matches. This CDR3 spans 16 amino acids. Per the germline V gene, CDR1 is MNHEY and CDR2 is SVGEGT. 5'RACE template switching generated TCR cDNA, adding a universal primer site and UMIs. Using its own MiXCR run on the 5' RACE reads, TCRdb lists one record per CDR3 protein. This sample has under 700,000 distinct CDR3 sequences, with about 17% found just once. This clonotype was found a few times. The antigen remains unidentified. The J gene is TRBJ2-1, the V gene TRBV6-2 or TRBV6-3; 8 bases align to TRBD1. The sequenced sample was PBMCs, obtained less than 6 days after the first yellow fever vaccination. The sequence came from a man aged 18 to 29 who received the YFV17D yellow fever vaccine. The CDR3 here is CASSYIGQGIYNEQFF. The CDR3 nucleotides read TGTGCCAGCAGTTACATAGGACAGGGTATCTACAATGAGCAGTTCTTC.